This TCR beta chain was sequenced in a study of OX40 agonist ivuxolimab in advanced cancers. Overall study: Six ivuxolimab dose levels, 0.01 to 10 mg/kg, were given intravenously every 2 weeks. General observations from the study: Among the lowest peripheral clonal expansion occurred in 0.1-3.0 mg/kg partial responders. By week 6 at 0.1 to 3.0 mg/kg, blood CD4+ and CD8+ T cells had expanded clonally.

Systemic immunosuppression or a history of autoimmune disease excluded patients. Measured with immunoSEQ multiplex PCR; TCRdb has only the in-frame clones, and not every one. The sample yields around 120,000 clones, roughly nine tenths seen once. On this clone itself: The antigen is unknown.

The CDR3 has 13 residues. Deletions cut 4 bases from V and 3 bases from J, with 12 bases between. Per germline, CDR1 GTSNPN and CDR2 SVGIG (reference sequence). The sequence derives from an adult with an advanced solid tumor such as melanoma, head and neck, liver or kidney cancer. The specimen was CD4+ or CD8+ T cells sorted from blood, collected in a trial of the OX40 agonist ivuxolimab. The chain combines TRBV30 with TRBJ1-2; the D gene is possibly TRBD1 (6 bases). For the CDR3, the DNA is TGTGCCTGGATAGGGGGGTCGGACTATGGCTACACCTTC. Translated, it gives CAWIGGSDYGYTF. Full variable domain (remainder filled in from reference TRBV30 and TRBJ1-2): SQTIHQWPATLVQPVGSPLSLECTVEGTSNPNLYWYRQAAGRGLQLLFYSVGIGQISSEVPQNLSASRPQDRQFILSSKKLLLSDSGFYLCAWIGGSDYGYTFGSGTRLTVV.